This record covers a single T cell receptor beta chain. Per the study methods: Amplification from reference gene primers served as the basis for estimated nucleated cell counts. Assay used: immunoSEQ multiplex PCR; TCRdb lists only in-frame clones, some missing. V, J and clone size derive from that table, while D and trimming were established from the DNA sequence. The table has under 80,000 clones, around 77% seen once. This entry comes from a study of blood T cell repertoires in COVID-19. For the study at large: The origin of the acute and convalescent COVID-19 samples was the United States, Italy and Spain. PBMCs, B-cell-depleted T cells, or T cells were the source of the cDNA or gDNA that made up the material.

The V gene's germline CDR1 is SGHDT and CDR2 YYEEEE. V was clipped by 3 bases and J by 2 bases; unmatched bases: 6. The CDR3 runs 16 residues. The chain is built from TRBV5-6 and TRBJ1-1, with 11 positions matching TRBD1. Input material: peripheral blood. The TCR comes from a human donor in a cohort sampled during active COVID-19. The CDR3 DNA reads as TGTGCCAGCAGCTCCGGGACAGGGGGGACTAACACTGAAGCTTTCTTT. Its protein is CASSSGTGGTNTEAFF.